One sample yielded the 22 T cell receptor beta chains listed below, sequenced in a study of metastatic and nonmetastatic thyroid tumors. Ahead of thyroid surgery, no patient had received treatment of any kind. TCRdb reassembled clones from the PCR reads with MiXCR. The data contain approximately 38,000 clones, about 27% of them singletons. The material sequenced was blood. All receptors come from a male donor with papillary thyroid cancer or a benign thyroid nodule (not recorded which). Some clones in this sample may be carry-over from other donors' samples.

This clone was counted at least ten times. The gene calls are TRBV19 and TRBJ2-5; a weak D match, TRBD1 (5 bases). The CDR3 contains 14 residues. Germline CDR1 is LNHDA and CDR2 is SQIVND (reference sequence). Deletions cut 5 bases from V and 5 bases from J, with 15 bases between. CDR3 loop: CASSGLRGVETQYF. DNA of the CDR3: TGTGCCAGTAGTGGTCTTAGGGGTGTGGAGACCCAGTACTTC.

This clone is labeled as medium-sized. CDR3 nucleotides: TGTGCCAGCAGTGAGACAGTGAACACTGAAGCTTTCTTT. This gives the protein CASSETVNTEAFF. The chain combines TRBV6-4 with TRBJ1-1, with a weak D call TRBD1 (5 bases). The germline V gene has CDR1 MRHNA and CDR2 SNTAGT. Between the trimmed V and J ends, which lost 3 bases and 0 bases, there was a span of 5 bases. The CDR3 extends over 13 amino acids.

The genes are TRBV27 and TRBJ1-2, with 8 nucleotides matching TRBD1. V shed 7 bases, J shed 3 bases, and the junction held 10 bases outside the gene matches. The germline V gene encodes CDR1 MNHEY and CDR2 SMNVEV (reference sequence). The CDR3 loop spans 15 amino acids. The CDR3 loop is CASTPAGGEYYGYTF. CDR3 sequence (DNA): TGTGCCAGCACCCCTGCAGGGGGCGAATACTATGGCTACACCTTC.

For the CDR3, the DNA is TGTGCCAGCAGTTACTCGATTGACTACAATGAGCAGTTCTTC. Its protein product is CASSYSIDYNEQFF. This rearrangement joins TRBV6-6 to TRBJ2-1; D gene unclear. There are 14 residues in the CDR3. Germline values: CDR1 MNHNY, CDR2 SVGAGI (reference sequence). Trimming removed 0 bases at V and 3 bases at J, with 6 bases between.

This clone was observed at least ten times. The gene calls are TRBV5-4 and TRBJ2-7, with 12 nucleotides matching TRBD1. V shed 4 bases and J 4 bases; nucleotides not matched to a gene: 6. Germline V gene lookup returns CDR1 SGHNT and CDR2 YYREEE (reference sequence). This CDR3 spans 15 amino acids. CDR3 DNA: TGTGCCAGCAGCCGAGGGACAGGGGGCTCGTACGAGCAGTACTTC. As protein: CASSRGTGGSYEQYF.

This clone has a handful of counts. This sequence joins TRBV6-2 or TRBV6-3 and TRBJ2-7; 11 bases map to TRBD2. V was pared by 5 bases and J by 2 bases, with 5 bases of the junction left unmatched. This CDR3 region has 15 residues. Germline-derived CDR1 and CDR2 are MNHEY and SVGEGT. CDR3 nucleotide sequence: TGTGCCAGCAGTCGACTAGCGGGACCTGCCTACGAGCAGTACTTC. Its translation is CASSRLAGPAYEQYF.

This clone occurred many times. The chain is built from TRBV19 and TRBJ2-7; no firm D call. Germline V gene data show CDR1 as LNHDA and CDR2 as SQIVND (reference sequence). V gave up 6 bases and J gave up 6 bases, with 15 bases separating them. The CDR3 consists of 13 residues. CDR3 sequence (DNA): TGTGCCAGTAGCCCTGCGTTGACTTCCGAGCAGTACTTC. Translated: CASSPALTSEQYF.

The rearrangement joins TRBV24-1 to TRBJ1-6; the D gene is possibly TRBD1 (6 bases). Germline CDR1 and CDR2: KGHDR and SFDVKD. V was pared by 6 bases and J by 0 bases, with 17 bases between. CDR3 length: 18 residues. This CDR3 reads CATSPRETGSSYNSPLHF. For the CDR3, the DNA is TGTGCCACCAGTCCTCGAGAAACAGGGAGCTCCTATAATTCACCCCTCCACTTT.

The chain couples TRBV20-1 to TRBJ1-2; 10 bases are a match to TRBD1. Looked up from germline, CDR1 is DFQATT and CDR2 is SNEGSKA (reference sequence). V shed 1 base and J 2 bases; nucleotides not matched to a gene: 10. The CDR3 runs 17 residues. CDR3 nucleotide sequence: TGCAGTGCTAGAGTGAGGGACAGGGGAGCCGTCAACTATGGCTACACCTTC. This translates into CSARVRDRGAVNYGYTF.

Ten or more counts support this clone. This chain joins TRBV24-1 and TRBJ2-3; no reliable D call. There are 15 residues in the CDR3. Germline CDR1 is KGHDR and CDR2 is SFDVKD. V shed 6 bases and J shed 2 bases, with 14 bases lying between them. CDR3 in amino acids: CATSPRSLNTDTQYF. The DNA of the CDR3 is TGTGCCACCAGTCCGAGGAGCTTAAACACAGATACGCAGTATTTT.

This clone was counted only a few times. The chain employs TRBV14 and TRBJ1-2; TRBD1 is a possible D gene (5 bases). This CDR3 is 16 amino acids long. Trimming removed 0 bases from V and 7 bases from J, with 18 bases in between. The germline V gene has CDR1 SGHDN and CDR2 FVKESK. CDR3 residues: CASSQDLGRISSGYTF. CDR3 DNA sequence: TGTGCCAGCAGCCAAGATTTGGGACGTATATCAAGTGGCTACACCTTC.

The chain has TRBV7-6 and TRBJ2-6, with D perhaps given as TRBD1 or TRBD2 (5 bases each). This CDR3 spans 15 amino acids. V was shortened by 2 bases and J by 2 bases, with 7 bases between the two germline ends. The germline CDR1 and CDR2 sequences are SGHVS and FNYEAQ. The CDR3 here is CASSLTGPGANVLTF. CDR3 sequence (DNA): TGTGCCAGCAGCTTAACGGGGCCTGGGGCCAACGTCCTGACTTTC.

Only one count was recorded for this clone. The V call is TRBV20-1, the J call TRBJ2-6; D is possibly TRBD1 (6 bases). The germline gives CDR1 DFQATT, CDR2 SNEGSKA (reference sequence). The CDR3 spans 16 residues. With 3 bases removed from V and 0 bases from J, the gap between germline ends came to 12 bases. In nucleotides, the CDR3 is TGCAGTGCTAGCCCGGGACAAAGCTCTGGGGCCAACGTCCTGACTTTC. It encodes CSASPGQSSGANVLTF.

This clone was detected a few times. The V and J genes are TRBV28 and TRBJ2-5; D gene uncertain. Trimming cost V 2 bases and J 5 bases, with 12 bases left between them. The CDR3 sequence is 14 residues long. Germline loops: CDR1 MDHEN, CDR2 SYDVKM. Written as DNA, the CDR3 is TGTGCCAGCAGTTTAATACCCCATACGGAGACCCAGTACTTC. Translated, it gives CASSLIPHTETQYF.

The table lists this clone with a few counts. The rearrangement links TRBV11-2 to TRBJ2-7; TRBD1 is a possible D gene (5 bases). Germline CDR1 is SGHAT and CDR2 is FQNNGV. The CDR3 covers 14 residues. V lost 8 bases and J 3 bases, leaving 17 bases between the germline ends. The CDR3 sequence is CASVPAGIGYEQYF. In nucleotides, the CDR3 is TGTGCCAGCGTCCCGGCAGGGATTGGCTACGAGCAGTACTTC.

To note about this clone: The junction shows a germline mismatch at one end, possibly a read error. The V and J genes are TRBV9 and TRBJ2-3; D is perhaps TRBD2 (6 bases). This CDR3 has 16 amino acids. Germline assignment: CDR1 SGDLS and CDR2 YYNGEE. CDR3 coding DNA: TGTGCCAGCGGCGTAATGGGCGGGGAGGTCGGAGATACGCAGTATTTT. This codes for CASGVMGGEVGDTQYF.

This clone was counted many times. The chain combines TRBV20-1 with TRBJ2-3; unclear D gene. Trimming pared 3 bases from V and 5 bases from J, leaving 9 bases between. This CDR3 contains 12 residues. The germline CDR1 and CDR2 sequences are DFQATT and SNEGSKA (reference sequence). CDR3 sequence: CSASAYGDTQYF. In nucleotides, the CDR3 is TGCAGTGCTAGCGCGTACGGAGATACGCAGTATTTT.

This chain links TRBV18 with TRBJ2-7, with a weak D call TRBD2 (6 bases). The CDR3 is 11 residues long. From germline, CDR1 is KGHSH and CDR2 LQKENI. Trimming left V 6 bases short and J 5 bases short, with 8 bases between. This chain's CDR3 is CASSWGDEQYF. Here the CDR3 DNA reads TGTGCCAGCTCCTGGGGGGACGAGCAGTACTTC.

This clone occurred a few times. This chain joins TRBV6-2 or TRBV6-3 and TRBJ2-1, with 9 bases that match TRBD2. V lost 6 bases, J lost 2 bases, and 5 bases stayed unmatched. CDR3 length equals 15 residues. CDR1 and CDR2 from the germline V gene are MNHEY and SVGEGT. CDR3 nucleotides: TGTGCCAGCAGGCCCCTAGCGGGAACCTACAATGAGCAGTTCTTC. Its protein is CASRPLAGTYNEQFF.

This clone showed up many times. The CDR3 coding sequence is TGTGCCAGCAGTGAACCAGACAGGGCCGATTACTATGGCTACACCTTC. Translation: CASSEPDRADYYGYTF. This chain uses TRBV25-1 with TRBJ1-2; 7 nucleotides agree with TRBD1. This CDR3 is 16 amino acids long. V was clipped by 2 bases and J by 3 bases; unmatched bases: 9. Per germline, CDR1 MGHDK and CDR2 SYGVNS.

The CDR3 DNA reads TGTGCCTGGGAAGACTGGGTTGGTACAGATACGCAGTATTTT. Translated, it gives CAWEDWVGTDTQYF. This chain connects TRBV30 to TRBJ2-3; no clear D. The CDR3 length is 14 residues. CDR1 is GTSNPN, CDR2 SVGIG, per germline (reference sequence). V was cut by 5 bases and J by 3 bases, with 15 bases left in between.

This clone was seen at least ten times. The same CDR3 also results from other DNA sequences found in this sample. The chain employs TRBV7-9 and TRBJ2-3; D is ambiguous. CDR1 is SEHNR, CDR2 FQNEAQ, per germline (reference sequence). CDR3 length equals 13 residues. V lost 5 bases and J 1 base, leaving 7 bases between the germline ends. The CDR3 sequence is CASSLQRTDTQYF. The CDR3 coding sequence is TGTGCCAGCAGCCTACAGCGCACAGATACGCAGTATTTT.